This T cell receptor beta chain comes out of a study of OX40 agonist ivuxolimab in advanced cancers. With 4 bases removed from V and 6 bases from J, the gap between germline ends came to 13 bases. The CDR3 contains 14 residues. The V gene's germline CDR1 is LNHDA and CDR2 SQIVND (reference sequence). TCRdb keeps only in-frame clones here, not all; method: immunoSEQ multiplex PCR. The repertoire holds about 62,000 clones, with roughly 82% as singletons. The chain is built from TRBV19 and TRBJ1-3, with D uncertain. The TCR comes from an adult with an advanced solid tumor such as melanoma, head and neck, liver or kidney cancer. The starting material was CD4+ or CD8+ T cells sorted from blood, obtained in a trial of the OX40 agonist ivuxolimab. The CDR3 loop reads CASSKDRLENTIYF. CDR3 DNA sequence: TGTGCCAGTAGTAAAGACCGACTGGAAAACACCATATATTTT. Filled out from reference TRBV19 and TRBJ1-3, the complete variable domain reads DGGITQSPKYLFRKEGQNVTLSCEQNLNHDAMYWYRQDPGQGLRLIYYSQIVNDFQKGDIAEGYSVSREKKESFPLTVTSAQKNPTAFYLCASSKDRLENTIYFGEGSWLTVV.